This entry features one TCR beta chain sequence. Measured with immunoSEQ multiplex PCR; TCRdb has only the in-frame clones, and not every one. The sample shows 150,000 to 160,000 clones, about nine tenths of them seen only once. CDR3 size: 13 residues. Trimming pared 3 bases from V and 1 base from J, leaving 4 bases between. The germline V gene encodes CDR1 MNHEY and CDR2 SMNVEV (reference sequence). These data are taken from a study of T cell responses to AZD1222 COVID-19 vaccine. The genes are TRBV27 and TRBJ1-3, with D unresolved. The sequence was collected from an adult in good health. This specimen consisted of peripheral blood, obtained on day 0 of AZD1222 vaccination. The CDR3, as DNA: TGTGCCAGCAGTTTGGCATCTGGAAACACCATATATTTT. Its protein is CASSLASGNTIYF.